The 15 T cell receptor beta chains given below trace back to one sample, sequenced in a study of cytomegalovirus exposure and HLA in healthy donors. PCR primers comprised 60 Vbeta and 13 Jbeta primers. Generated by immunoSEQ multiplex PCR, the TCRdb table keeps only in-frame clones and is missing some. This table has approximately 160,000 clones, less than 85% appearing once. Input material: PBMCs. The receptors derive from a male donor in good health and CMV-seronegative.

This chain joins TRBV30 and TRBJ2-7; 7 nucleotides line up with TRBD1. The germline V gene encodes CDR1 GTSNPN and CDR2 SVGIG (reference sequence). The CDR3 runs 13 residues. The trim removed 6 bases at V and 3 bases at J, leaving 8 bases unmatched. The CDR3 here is CACGTDSGYEQYF. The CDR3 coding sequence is TGTGCCTGTGGGACAGATTCAGGCTACGAGCAGTACTTC.

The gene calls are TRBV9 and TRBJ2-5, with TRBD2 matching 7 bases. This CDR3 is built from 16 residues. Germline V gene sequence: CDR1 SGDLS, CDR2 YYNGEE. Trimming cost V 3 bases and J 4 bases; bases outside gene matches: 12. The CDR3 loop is CASSARAGGSGETQYF. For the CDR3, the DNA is TGTGCCAGCAGCGCCCGAGCCGGCGGGAGTGGAGAGACCCAGTACTTC.

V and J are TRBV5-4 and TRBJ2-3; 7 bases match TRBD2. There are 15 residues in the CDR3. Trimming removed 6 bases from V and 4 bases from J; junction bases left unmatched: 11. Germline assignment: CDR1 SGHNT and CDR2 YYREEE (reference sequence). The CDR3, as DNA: TGTGCCAGCAACTCCGCGGGGGAGGCCGCAGATACGCAGTATTTT. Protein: CASNSAGEAADTQYF.

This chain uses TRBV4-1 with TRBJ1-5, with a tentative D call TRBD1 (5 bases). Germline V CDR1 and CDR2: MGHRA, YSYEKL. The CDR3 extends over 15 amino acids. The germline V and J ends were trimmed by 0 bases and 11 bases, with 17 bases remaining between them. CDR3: CASSQDRAGGDAQHF. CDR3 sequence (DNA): TGCGCCAGCAGCCAAGATCGGGCGGGAGGGGATGCCCAGCATTTT.

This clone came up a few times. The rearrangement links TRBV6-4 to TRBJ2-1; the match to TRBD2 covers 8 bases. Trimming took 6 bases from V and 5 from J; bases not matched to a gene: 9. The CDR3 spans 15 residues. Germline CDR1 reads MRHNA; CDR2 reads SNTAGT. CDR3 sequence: CASSEKTSANNEQFF. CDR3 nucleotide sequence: TGTGCCAGCAGCGAAAAGACTAGCGCAAACAATGAGCAGTTCTTC.

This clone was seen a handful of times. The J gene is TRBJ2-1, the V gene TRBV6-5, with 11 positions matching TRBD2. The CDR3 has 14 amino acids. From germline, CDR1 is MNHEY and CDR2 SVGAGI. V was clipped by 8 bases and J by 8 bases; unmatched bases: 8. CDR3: CASRTSGSSDEQFF. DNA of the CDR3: TGTGCCAGCCGTACTAGCGGGAGTTCGGATGAGCAGTTCTTC.

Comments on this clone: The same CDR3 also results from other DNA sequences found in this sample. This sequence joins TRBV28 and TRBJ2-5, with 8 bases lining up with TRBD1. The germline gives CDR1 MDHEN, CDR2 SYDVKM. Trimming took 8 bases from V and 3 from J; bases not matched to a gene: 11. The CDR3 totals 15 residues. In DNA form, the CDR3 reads TGTGCCAGCGGGCAGGGGGCAGGGACCAAAGAGACCCAGTACTTC. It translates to CASGQGAGTKETQYF.

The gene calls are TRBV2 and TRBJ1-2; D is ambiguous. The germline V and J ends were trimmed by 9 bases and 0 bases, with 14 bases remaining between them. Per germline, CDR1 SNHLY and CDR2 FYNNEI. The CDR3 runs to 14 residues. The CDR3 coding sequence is TGTGCCAGTTGGCCGGCGACTACTAACTATGGCTACACCTTC. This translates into CASWPATTNYGYTF.

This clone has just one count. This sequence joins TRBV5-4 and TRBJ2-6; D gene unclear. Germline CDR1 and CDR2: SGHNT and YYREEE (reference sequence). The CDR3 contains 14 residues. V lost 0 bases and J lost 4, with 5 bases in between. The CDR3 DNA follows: TGTGCCAGCAGCTTGGGTCTCGGGGCCAACGTCCTGACTTTC. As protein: CASSLGLGANVLTF.

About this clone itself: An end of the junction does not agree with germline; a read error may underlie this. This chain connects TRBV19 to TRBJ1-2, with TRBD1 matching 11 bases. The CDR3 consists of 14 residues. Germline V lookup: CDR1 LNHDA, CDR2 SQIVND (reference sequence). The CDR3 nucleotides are TGTGCCAGTTTACGTGGACAGGGGGCCTATGGCTACATCTTC. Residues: CASLRGQGAYGYIF. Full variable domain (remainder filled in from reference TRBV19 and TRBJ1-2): DGGITQSPKYLFRKEGQNVTLSCEQNLNHDAMYWYRQDPGQGLRLIYYSQIVNDFQKGDIAEGYSVSREKKESFPLTVTSAQKNPTAFYLCASLRGQGAYGYIFGSGTRLTVV.

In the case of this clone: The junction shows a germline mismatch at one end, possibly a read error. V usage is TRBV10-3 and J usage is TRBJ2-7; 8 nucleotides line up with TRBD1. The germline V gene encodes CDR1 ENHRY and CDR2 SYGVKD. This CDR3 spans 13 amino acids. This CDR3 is CAVRGTGGYEQYF. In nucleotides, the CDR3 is TGTGCCGTCAGGGGGACAGGTGGCTACGAGCAGTACTTC.

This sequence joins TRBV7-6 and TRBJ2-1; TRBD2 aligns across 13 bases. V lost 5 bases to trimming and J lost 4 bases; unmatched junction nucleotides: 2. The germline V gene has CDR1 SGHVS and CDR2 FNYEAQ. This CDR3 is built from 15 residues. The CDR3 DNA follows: TGTGCCAGCAGCGGGACTAGCGGGGTGTACAATGAGCAGTTCTTC. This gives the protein CASSGTSGVYNEQFF.

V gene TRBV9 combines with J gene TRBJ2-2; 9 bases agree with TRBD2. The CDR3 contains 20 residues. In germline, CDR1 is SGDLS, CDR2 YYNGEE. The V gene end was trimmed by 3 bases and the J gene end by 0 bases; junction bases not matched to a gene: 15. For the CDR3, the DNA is TGTGCCAGCAGCGGCCGGGACCGGGGGCTAGCGGGGACGAACACCGGGGAGCTGTTTTTT. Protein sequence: CASSGRDRGLAGTNTGELFF.

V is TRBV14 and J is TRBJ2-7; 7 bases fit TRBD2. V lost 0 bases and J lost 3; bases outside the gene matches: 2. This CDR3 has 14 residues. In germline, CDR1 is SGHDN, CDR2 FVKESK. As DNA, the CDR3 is TGTGCCAGCAGCCAAGAGCGGGACTACTACGAGCAGTACTTC. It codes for CASSQERDYYEQYF.

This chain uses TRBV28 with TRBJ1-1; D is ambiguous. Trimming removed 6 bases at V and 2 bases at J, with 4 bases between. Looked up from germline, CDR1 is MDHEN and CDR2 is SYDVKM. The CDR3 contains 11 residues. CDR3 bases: TGTGCCAGCAGACTTAACACTGAAGCTTTCTTT. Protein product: CASRLNTEAFF.